The T cell receptor (beta chain) under discussion was sequenced for a study of T-cell reconstitution after alpha-beta-depleted transplantation in children. This clonotype was counted only a few times. As it was prepared, the TCRbeta library received unique molecular identifiers. TCRdb re-called the PCR reads with MiXCR, one entry per CDR3 protein. The repertoire has 7,500 to 8,500 distinct CDR3 sequences, approximately 29% of them found once; the top ten carry more than 2%. CDR3 length: 13 residues. Germline CDR1 and CDR2: SGHRS and YFSETQ. Trimming removed 4 bases at V and 2 bases at J, with 9 bases between.

The source of this sequence is a boy in the first two years of life who had a stem cell transplant for SCID, so the T cells may come from the graft donor. The material was peripheral blood, obtained 60 days after TCRalphabeta/CD19-depleted stem cell transplant. The rearrangement links TRBV5-1 to TRBJ2-5; D call uncertain. CDR3 bases: TGCGCCAGCAGCCTACACTCACAAGAGACCCAGTACTTC. Its translation is CASSLHSQETQYF.